The clone carrying this T cell receptor (beta chain) was detected only a few times. The data derive from a study of T-cell memory formation after mild COVID-19. The CDR3 sequence is 13 residues long. Germline V gene data show CDR1 as LNHNV and CDR2 as YYDKDF (reference sequence). V was clipped by 5 bases and J by 3 bases, with 10 bases between them. MiXCR was run by TCRdb on the 5' RACE reads, yielding one entry per CDR3 protein. Counted here are 580,000 or so distinct CDR3 sequences, around a sixth occurring once; the ten biggest clones make up about 7.4%. The TCR comes from an adult woman who had mild COVID-19 (a few samples of this study predate the infection). Cell type and time point are not known. The sample was PBMCs or a T cell subset sorted from them (not recorded which). V gene TRBV15 combines with J gene TRBJ2-5; D gene ambiguous. The CDR3 here is CATSGSHEETQYF. The CDR3 DNA reads as TGTGCCACCAGCGGCAGCCACGAAGAGACCCAGTACTTC.